This T cell receptor beta chain was documented in a study of T cell changes during pregnancy in multiple sclerosis. The repertoire was sequenced with immunoSEQ multiplex PCR; TCRdb's copy has only in-frame clones and lacks some. The sample lists tens of thousands of clones, roughly 94% seen once, with approximately 1.5% in the top ten. As to this clone: At one of its ends the junction is not consistent with the germline gene, which may arise from a read error.

The receptor was isolated from a female donor with multiple sclerosis, enrolled in a pregnancy study. The material sequenced was peripheral blood, taken before pregnancy.

The CDR3 nucleotides read TGTGCCAGCGGCCAACACTACGAGCAGTACTTC. Protein product: CASGQHYEQYF. The V and J genes are TRBV4-2 and TRBJ2-7; D is unclear. This CDR3 contains 11 residues. Germline V lookup: CDR1 LGHNA, CDR2 YNFKEQ.